This TCR beta chain comes out of a study of T cell repertoires in cytomegalovirus infection. Study details: It was recently identified HLA-C-restricted and well-studied HLA-B-restricted CMV epitopes that the study used. CMV infection together with matching HLA type was indicated by public TCR beta signatures.

The V end lost 2 bases, the J end lost 1 base, and 9 bases lay between the germline ends. The CDR3 is 14 amino acids. Germline CDR1 reads MNHNY; CDR2 reads SVGAGI (reference sequence). In the case of this clonotype: Its specificity is not known.

MiXCR, run by TCRdb on the reads, gives a single entry per CDR3 protein. The table has 200,000 or so distinct CDR3 sequences, 35% to 40% seen once. Points from the study as a whole: The study found HLA-C-restricted CMV-specific TCR beta clonotypes dominating the ex vivo response. The cumulative frequency of public TCR beta families distinguished individuals who carried CMV together with the relevant HLA.

Specimen: CD8+ T cells from cultured PBMCs, collected from culture after CMV antigen stimulation. The chain links TRBV6-6 to TRBJ2-7, with D perhaps TRBD1 (5 bases). The sequence came from a human donor in good health (CMV status not recorded). Some clones in this sample may be carry-over from other donors' samples. CDR3 residues: CASSYDSTSYEQYF. The DNA of the CDR3 is TGTGCCAGCAGTTACGACAGCACGTCCTACGAGCAGTACTTC.